This entry is about one T cell receptor beta chain. Its ends do not fully match the called genes, so a read error is possible. Authors' analysis steps: The assay estimated nucleated cells by amplifying reference gene primers. The assay was immunoSEQ multiplex PCR, and TCRdb's table has in-frame clones only and misses some. V, J and clone size derive from that table, while D and trimming were established from the DNA sequence. The table has about 300,000 clones, under 90% seen once. This entry belongs to a study of blood T cell repertoires in COVID-19. Study overall: Sample material is recorded as cDNA or gDNA derived from T cells, B-cell-depleted T cells, or PBMCs.

The CDR3 contains 15 residues. Germline CDR1 SEHNR, CDR2 FQNEAQ (reference sequence). Adults between roughly 18 and 95 years of age took part from about two dozen US areas. The V gene is TRBV7-9, the J gene TRBJ1-1; D uncertain. The sequenced sample consisted of PBMCs or T cells enriched from blood (not recorded which). The sequence derives from a man younger than 45 who had recovered from COVID-19. CDR3 protein: CASSSIVGRATGAFF. In DNA form, the CDR3 reads TGTGCCAGCAGCTCAATCGTAGGGCGGGCGACTGGAGCTTTCTTT.